Following are 15 T cell receptor beta chains from one sample sequenced in a study of radiation and T cells in renal cell carcinoma. Produced via immunoSEQ multiplex PCR; TCRdb's table is partial and in-frame only. The table records about 91,000 clones, 82% of them present only once. As for time point: baseline pretreatment blood. The treatment is: 15 Gy SBRT to primary tumor, nephrectomy 4 weeks later. The starting material was blood, obtained from a patient whose treatment included radiotherapy and nephrectomy. Every receptor here comes from a man aged 55 to 70 with renal cell carcinoma.

The rearrangement joins TRBV5-6 to TRBJ2-1; TRBD1 might be the D (5 bases). The CDR3 sequence is 19 residues long. Trimming left V 4 bases short and J 8 bases short, with 31 bases between. CDR1 and CDR2 (germline): SGHDT, YYEEEE. The CDR3: CASSVDPYNRQYPRDEQFF. For the CDR3, the DNA is TGTGCCAGCAGCGTCGATCCGTACAACCGACAGTACCCCCGCGATGAGCAGTTCTTC.

This clone was seen more than once but under ten times. The V and J genes are TRBV19 and TRBJ2-1, with TRBD2 matching 12 bases. V shed 3 bases and J 0 bases; nucleotides not matched to a gene: 9. The CDR3 contains 19 residues. CDR1 and CDR2 (germline): LNHDA, SQIVND (reference sequence). The CDR3 reads CASSIMSSGRGFSYNEQFF. DNA for the CDR3: TGTGCCAGTAGTATTATGTCTAGCGGGAGGGGATTCTCCTACAATGAGCAGTTCTTC.

The rearrangement joins TRBV15 to TRBJ1-4, with D uncertain. The CDR3 runs 15 residues. Trimming removed 0 bases at V and 5 bases at J, with 10 bases between. Germline CDR1 and CDR2: LNHNV and YYDKDF (reference sequence). The CDR3 loop is CATSREKRPNEKLFF. CDR3 bases: TGTGCCACCAGCAGAGAGAAACGCCCAAATGAAAAACTGTTTTTT.

The chain joins TRBV19 to TRBJ1-2; 7 bases match TRBD1. V shed 7 bases, J shed 3 bases, and the junction held 17 bases outside the gene matches. Germline CDR1 LNHDA, CDR2 SQIVND (reference sequence). CDR3 length equals 17 residues. The CDR3 DNA sequence: TGTGCCAGTACTCATAACGTAGGGGGCGCAGAATACTATGGCTACACCTTC. Translated, it gives CASTHNVGGAEYYGYTF.

The V gene is TRBV5-1, the J gene TRBJ2-5; the match to TRBD1 covers 7 bases. CDR1 and CDR2 (germline): SGHRS, YFSETQ. V was clipped by 4 bases and J by 5 bases; unmatched bases: 8. The length of the CDR3 is 14 residues. CDR3 nucleotides: TGCGCCAGCAGCGTCACAGGGACAGTGGAGACCCAGTACTTC. Encoded protein: CASSVTGTVETQYF. Full variable domain (missing parts from reference TRBV5-1 and TRBJ2-5): KAGVTQTPRYLIKTRGQQVTLSCSPISGHRSVSWYQQTPGQGLQFLFEYFSETQRNKGNFPGRFSGRQFSNSRSEMNVSTLELGDSALYLCASSVTGTVETQYFGPGTRLLVL.

V is TRBV6-5 and J is TRBJ2-5, with a weak D call TRBD1 (6 bases). The DNA end lines up better with TRBJ2-7; the J call may be wrong. Germline V CDR1 and CDR2: MNHEY, SVGAGI. The length of the CDR3 is 14 residues. CDR3 sequence reads: CASSYSGRGYEQYF. CDR3 nucleotides: TGTGCCAGCAGTTACTCGGGCAGGGGCTACGAGCAGTACTTC.

The rearrangement joins TRBV19 to TRBJ2-1, with D maybe TRBD1 (6 bases). CDR1 LNHDA and CDR2 SQIVND come from the germline V gene (reference sequence). This CDR3 is 14 amino acids long. Trimming removed 3 bases from V and 6 bases from J, with 12 bases in between. CDR3 in amino acids: CASSIRGSGNEQFF. The CDR3 DNA follows: TGTGCCAGTAGTATTAGGGGGAGTGGCAATGAGCAGTTCTTC.

The chain recombines TRBV7-6 with TRBJ2-7, with 13 bases that match TRBD2. The CDR3 runs 16 residues. CDR1 SGHVS and CDR2 FNYEAQ come from the germline V gene. Germline trimming cut 1 base from V and 5 bases from J; bases unmatched to any gene: 5. DNA for the CDR3: TGTGCCAGCAGCTTAGAGGGACTAGCGGGATTTCACGAGCAGTACTTC. Translating gives CASSLEGLAGFHEQYF.

The chain couples TRBV7-8 to TRBJ1-5; D is undetermined. The V and J ends lost 6 bases and 3 bases respectively, with 9 bases between them. The CDR3 runs to 13 residues. Germline loops: CDR1 SGHVS, CDR2 FQNEAQ. The CDR3 region is CASRIGSNQPQHF. The DNA of the CDR3 is TGTGCCAGCAGAATAGGCTCCAATCAGCCCCAGCATTTT.

This clone was seen only a few times. V and J are TRBV27 and TRBJ2-1, with 8 nucleotides matching TRBD2. Germline values: CDR1 MNHEY, CDR2 SMNVEV (reference sequence). The CDR3 loop spans 15 amino acids. Germline trimming cut 8 bases from V and 4 bases from J; bases unmatched to any gene: 10. The CDR3 sequence: CASHGERGPYNEQFF. CDR3 nucleotide sequence: TGTGCCAGCCACGGGGAGCGGGGGCCGTACAATGAGCAGTTCTTC.

The chain uses TRBV27 and TRBJ2-7; 10 bases fit TRBD2. CDR3 size: 13 residues. The germline V gene encodes CDR1 MNHEY and CDR2 SMNVEV (reference sequence). Trimming at V came to 6 bases and at J to 2 bases, leaving 1 base not matched to a gene. CDR3 sequence (DNA): TGTGCCAGCAGCCTAGCGGGAGCCTACGAGCAGTACTTC. It yields the protein CASSLAGAYEQYF.

The rearrangement links TRBV7-6 to TRBJ2-5; 8 nucleotides align to TRBD1. The V and J ends lost 1 base and 1 base, in that order; junction bases with no gene match: 2. Germline CDR1 SGHVS, CDR2 FNYEAQ. CDR3 length equals 15 residues. CDR3: CASSLETGAQETQYF. CDR3 nucleotide sequence: TGTGCCAGCAGCTTAGAGACAGGGGCCCAAGAGACCCAGTACTTC.

Turning to this clone: This specimen includes other DNA sequences encoding the same CDR3. The CDR3 is CASSLRQGSTDTQYF. The CDR3 coding sequence is TGCGCCAGCAGCTTGAGGCAGGGGAGCACAGATACGCAGTATTTT. The chain carries TRBV5-1 and TRBJ2-3, with D possibly TRBD1 on 6 matching bases. This CDR3 comprises 15 residues. CDR1 and CDR2 (germline): SGHRS, YFSETQ. V shed 1 base and J shed 0 bases, with 9 bases lying between them.

The chain uses TRBV5-8 and TRBJ1-1, with TRBD1 as a possible D gene (5 bases). V gave up 0 bases and J gave up 5 bases, with 14 bases separating them. Germline V gene lookup returns CDR1 SGHTS and CDR2 YDEGEE. This CDR3 has 15 amino acids. The CDR3 DNA reads TGTGCCAGCAGCTTGGAATGGCCCAGGGCAACTGAAGCTTTCTTT. Translated: CASSLEWPRATEAFF.

The rearrangement links TRBV7-6 to TRBJ2-2; D gene ambiguous. V was clipped by 1 base and J by 3 bases, with 12 bases between them. Germline-derived CDR1 and CDR2 are SGHVS and FNYEAQ. This CDR3 comprises 16 residues. This CDR3 reads CASSLGTGLDTGELFF. CDR3 coding DNA: TGTGCCAGCAGCTTAGGGACCGGGTTAGACACCGGGGAGCTGTTTTTT.